What follows are 24 T cell receptor beta chains derived from one specimen sequenced in a study of beta chain features in type 1 diabetes. The sequenced template was cDNA made from the entire isolated RNA. Assay: immunoSEQ multiplex PCR; the TCRdb copy retains only in-frame clones and omits some. The sample consists of 200,000 to 250,000 clones, over 7.5% of them appearing once. The sequenced sample consisted of naive CD4+ T cells from blood. Receptors were obtained from a young woman in good health.

This clone was counted a few times. Here the CDR3 DNA reads TGTGCCAGCAGAGTCCAGGGGATTGGGTATGGCTACACCTTC. Protein: CASRVQGIGYGYTF. V usage is TRBV6-5 and J usage is TRBJ1-2, with D perhaps matching TRBD1 (6 bases). Germline CDR1 and CDR2: MNHEY and SVGAGI. The CDR3 sequence is 14 residues long. V lost 6 bases and J 5 bases, leaving 16 bases between the germline ends.

This clone was seen more than once but under ten times. CDR3 in DNA: TGTGCCAGCAGCTTACGGCCGGGGGGATACGGACAGGGGGCCACCGGGGAGCTGTTTTTT. It codes for CASSLRPGGYGQGATGELFF. The gene calls are TRBV7-3 and TRBJ2-2; 11 nucleotides align to TRBD1. The J segment lost 4 bases and the V segment lost 2 bases, leaving 15 bases of the junction unmatched. CDR1 and CDR2 from the germline V gene are SGHTA and FQGTGA. This CDR3 is 20 amino acids long.

CDR3 DNA sequence: TGTGCCTGGAGTGTTAGTTTTCGGAACACCGGGGAGCTGTTTTTT. It is translated as CAWSVSFRNTGELFF. The chain is built from TRBV30 and TRBJ2-2; D is uncertain. V gave up 0 bases and J gave up 1 base, with 9 bases separating them. Per germline, CDR1 GTSNPN and CDR2 SVGIG (reference sequence). The CDR3 is made up of 15 amino acids. The entire variable domain, with the rest obtained from reference TRBV30 and TRBJ2-2, is as follows: SQTIHQWPATLVQPVGSPLSLECTVEGTSNPNLYWYRQAAGRGLQLLFYSVGIGQISSEVPQNLSASRPQDRQFILSSKKLLLSDSGFYLCAWSVSFRNTGELFFGEGSRLTVL.

CDR3 DNA sequence: TGTGCCATCAGTGAGTCGATATTCGCGGGAGTGGAGACCCAGTACTTC. Its protein is CAISESIFAGVETQYF. The chain recombines TRBV10-3 with TRBJ2-5; 7 bases map to TRBD2. The CDR3 extends over 16 amino acids. Germline CDR1 is ENHRY and CDR2 is SYGVKD. V dropped 0 bases and J dropped 5; count of bases not matched to a gene: 9.

The chain has TRBV6-1 and TRBJ2-7, with D hard to call. Germline V lookup: CDR1 MNHNS, CDR2 SASEGT. With 6 bases removed from V and 4 bases from J, the gap between germline ends came to 16 bases. This CDR3 has 14 residues. CDR3 residues: CASSTVRPIYEQYF. DNA for the CDR3: TGTGCCAGCAGCACCGTCAGGCCCATTTACGAGCAGTACTTC.

This clone appeared a few times. This sequence joins TRBV19 and TRBJ1-2; 8 bases are a match to TRBD1. V dropped 4 bases and J dropped 3; count of bases not matched to a gene: 1. CDR1 is LNHDA and CDR2 is SQIVND in the germline V gene (reference sequence). The CDR3 totals 13 residues. CDR3 amino acids: CASSRGQDYGYTF. CDR3 in DNA: TGTGCCAGTAGTAGGGGACAGGACTATGGCTACACCTTC.

This chain connects TRBV27 to TRBJ2-4; the match to TRBD1 covers 10 bases. The CDR3 runs 16 residues. Germline CDR1 is MNHEY and CDR2 is SMNVEV (reference sequence). V shed 5 bases and J 2 bases; nucleotides not matched to a gene: 6. This CDR3 is CASSHRTGGSKNIQYF. Written as DNA, the CDR3 is TGTGCCAGCAGTCACAGGACAGGGGGTTCCAAAAACATTCAGTACTTC.

The chain recombines TRBV30 with TRBJ1-2; D gene unclear. V lost 3 bases and J lost 4, with 12 bases in between. Looked up from germline, CDR1 is GTSNPN and CDR2 is SVGIG (reference sequence). The CDR3 length is 13 residues. The CDR3: CAWRVDIGYGYTF. The CDR3 nucleotides read TGTGCCTGGAGGGTAGACATCGGCTATGGCTACACCTTC.

Remarks on this clone: One junction end disagrees with the germline gene, perhaps due to a read error. The V gene is TRBV6-4, the J gene TRBJ2-7, with a weak D call TRBD1 (5 bases). The length of the CDR3 is 12 residues. The germline gives CDR1 MRHNA, CDR2 SNTAGT. The CDR3 DNA is TGTGCCAGCAGGCGCATCAGGGAAGCGAGTGGCTTC. Translation: CASRRIREASGF.

This chain uses TRBV7-2 with TRBJ2-7; 9 bases match TRBD1. In germline, CDR1 is SGHTA, CDR2 FQGNSA. This CDR3 is 14 amino acids long. Trimming removed 5 bases from V and 6 bases from J; junction bases left unmatched: 8. CDR3 nucleotide sequence: TGTGCCAGCAGCGCACAGGGGGCGAGGGGCGAGCAGTACTTC. Translated: CASSAQGARGEQYF.

Only a few counts were recorded for this clone. The chain has TRBV19 and TRBJ1-1; 7 nucleotides line up with TRBD1. CDR1 is LNHDA and CDR2 is SQIVND in the germline V gene (reference sequence). This CDR3 has 14 amino acids. The CDR3 nucleotides read TGTGCGTGCCGGGACAGCTTTATTTCCTCCGAAGCTTTCTTT. It yields the protein CACRDSFISSEAFF. The full variable domain, its missing parts supplied by reference TRBV19 and TRBJ1-1, is DGGITQSPKYLFRKEGQNVTLSCEQNLNHDAMYWYRQDPGQGLRLIYYSQIVNDFQKGDIAEGYSVSREKKESFPLTVTSAQKNPTAFYLCACRDSFISSEAFFGQGTRLTVV.

The genes are TRBV5-4 and TRBJ1-4, with 7 bases that match TRBD1. The CDR3 contains 15 residues. The J segment lost 8 bases and the V segment lost 4 bases, leaving 11 bases of the junction unmatched. Germline-derived CDR1 and CDR2 are SGHNT and YYREEE (reference sequence). CDR3 in amino acids: CASSLDREWREKLFF. The DNA of the CDR3 is TGTGCCAGCAGCCTCGACAGGGAATGGCGAGAAAAACTGTTTTTT.

This clone was seen only a few times. This chain links TRBV7-9 with TRBJ2-7; 7 bases agree with TRBD2. The CDR3 sequence is 14 residues long. V lost 4 bases, J lost 2 bases, and 5 bases stayed unmatched. Germline V lookup: CDR1 SEHNR, CDR2 FQNEAQ (reference sequence). Here the CDR3 DNA reads TGTGCCAGCAGCTCCAGCGGGACCACCTACGAGCAGTACTTC. Its protein product is CASSSSGTTYEQYF. Together with reference TRBV7-9 and TRBJ2-7, the CDR3 gives the full variable domain: DTGVSQNPRHKITKRGQNVTFRCDPISEHNRLYWYRQTLGQGPEFLTYFQNEAQLEKSRLLSDRFSAERPKGSFSTLEIQRTEQGDSAMYLCASSSSGTTYEQYFGPGTRLTVT.

The chain combines TRBV19 with TRBJ2-2; no definite D call. Trimming left V 1 base short and J 0 bases short, with 6 bases between. CDR1 LNHDA and CDR2 SQIVND come from the germline V gene (reference sequence). The CDR3 length is 15 residues. CDR3 DNA sequence: TGTGCCAGTAGTATAGGGCAGACGAACACCGGGGAGCTGTTTTTT. Protein sequence: CASSIGQTNTGELFF.

This clone was detected a few times. This chain links TRBV5-1 with TRBJ2-1; 7 bases agree with TRBD2. From germline, CDR1 is SGHRS and CDR2 YFSETQ. V lost 3 bases and J lost 1; bases outside the gene matches: 10. This CDR3 comprises 17 residues. This CDR3 reads CASSSRLALQSYNEQFF. CDR3 DNA: TGCGCCAGCAGCTCGAGACTAGCCCTCCAGTCCTACAATGAGCAGTTCTTC.

The chain couples TRBV5-1 to TRBJ1-2, with 8 bases identical to TRBD1. The CDR3 is made up of 14 amino acids. Trimming took 4 bases from V and 2 from J; bases not matched to a gene: 4. Germline V lookup: CDR1 SGHRS, CDR2 YFSETQ. CDR3 in DNA: TGCGCCAGCAGCGTGACAGGGGTGAACTATGGCTACACCTTC. Its protein is CASSVTGVNYGYTF.

Remarks on this clone: An end of the junction differs from the germline gene, which may be a read error. J is TRBJ2-5 and V is TRBV5-1; 11 nucleotides line up with TRBD2. The CDR3 spans 16 residues. The germline V gene encodes CDR1 SGHRS and CDR2 YFSETQ. CDR3 in DNA: TGCGCCAGCAGCTTAACCGGGACTAGCGGACAAGAGGCCCAGTACTTC. Protein sequence: CASSLTGTSGQEAQYF.

This clone was counted ten times or more. The V and J genes are TRBV15 and TRBJ2-1; D is unclear. The CDR3 totals 11 residues. Germline V gene lookup returns CDR1 LNHNV and CDR2 YYDKDF (reference sequence). Between the trimmed V and J ends, which lost 2 bases and 10 bases, there was a span of 6 bases. The CDR3 loop is CATSRRSEQFF. For the CDR3, the DNA is TGTGCCACCAGCAGACGTTCCGAGCAGTTCTTC.

This clone was observed once. V usage is TRBV6-6 and J usage is TRBJ1-1; D may be TRBD1 (6 bases). Trimming stripped 0 bases from V and 2 bases from J, with 13 bases between. There are 16 residues in the CDR3. Germline V lookup: CDR1 MNHNY, CDR2 SVGAGI (reference sequence). In nucleotides, the CDR3 is TGTGCCAGCAGTTACTCGAGGGACAAGCAAAACACTGAAGCTTTCTTT. Amino acid sequence: CASSYSRDKQNTEAFF.

This clone was observed a few times. This chain uses TRBV28 with TRBJ2-7; 9 positions match TRBD1. V trimming: 6 bases; J trimming: 2 bases; junction bases outside the gene matches: 14. Germline V gene lookup returns CDR1 MDHEN and CDR2 SYDVKM. The CDR3 has 17 amino acids. The CDR3 sequence is CASSLPGTGKVTYEQYF. The CDR3 DNA reads TGTGCCAGCAGCCTACCCGGGACAGGGAAGGTCACCTACGAGCAGTACTTC. Full variable domain (rest looked up from reference TRBV28 and TRBJ2-7): DVKVTQSSRYLVKRTGEKVFLECVQDMDHENMFWYRQDPGLGLRLIYFSYDVKMKEKGDIPEGYSVSREKKERFSLILESASTNQTSMYLCASSLPGTGKVTYEQYFGPGTRLTVT.

CDR3 nucleotide sequence: TGTGCCAGCAGTGAAGTCCCAGGGCCTCCGCCTTACAATGAGCAGTTCTTC. This gives the protein CASSEVPGPPPYNEQFF. J is TRBJ2-1 and V is TRBV6-1; tentatively, D is TRBD1 (5 bases). Between the trimmed V and J ends, which lost 1 base and 4 bases, there was a span of 17 bases. This CDR3 comprises 17 residues. CDR1 MNHNS and CDR2 SASEGT come from the germline V gene.

This chain joins TRBV6-5 and TRBJ2-7, with D tentatively TRBD1 (6 bases). The germline V gene has CDR1 MNHEY and CDR2 SVGAGI. With 6 bases removed from V and 0 bases from J, the gap between germline ends came to 12 bases. This CDR3 is 14 amino acids long. The DNA of the CDR3 is TGTGCCAGCAGCTCCTTACAGGGCTCCTACGAGCAGTACTTC. Amino acid sequence: CASSSLQGSYEQYF.

Only a few counts were recorded for this clone. J is TRBJ2-1 and V is TRBV7-9, with 9 bases that match TRBD1. Germline V CDR1 and CDR2: SEHNR, FQNEAQ (reference sequence). The CDR3 has 15 amino acids. V was clipped by 7 bases and J by 4 bases; unmatched bases: 8. The chain's CDR3 is CASNVGTGRYNEQFF. The CDR3 DNA reads as TGTGCCAGCAACGTAGGGACAGGGCGATACAATGAGCAGTTCTTC. The variable domain in full, completed from reference TRBV7-9 and TRBJ2-1, reads DTGVSQNPRHKITKRGQNVTFRCDPISEHNRLYWYRQTLGQGPEFLTYFQNEAQLEKSRLLSDRFSAERPKGSFSTLEIQRTEQGDSAMYLCASNVGTGRYNEQFFGPGTRLTVL.

The chain has TRBV5-1 and TRBJ2-1; 14 bases map to TRBD2. CDR3 length equals 16 residues. Trimming cost V 4 bases and J 2 bases; bases outside gene matches: 2. In germline, CDR1 is SGHRS, CDR2 YFSETQ. CDR3 DNA: TGCGCCAGCAGCCGACTAGCGGGGGGGACCTACAATGAGCAGTTCTTC. Translation gives CASSRLAGGTYNEQFF.